Listed below are T cell receptor beta chains from one sample, sequenced in a study of PD-1 blockade in classical Hodgkin lymphoma. Method: immunoSEQ multiplex PCR; TCRdb's copy keeps in-frame clones and lacks some. The sample holds fewer than 45,000 clones; more than 85% are singletons and the top ten take about 6%. Sequenced material: peripheral blood mononuclear cells (PBMCs), taken before the second cycle of nivolumab. The receptors here all came from a human donor with classical Hodgkin lymphoma. Each CDR3 is given with its conserved first and last residue. A D gene is named only where the DNA matches it firmly. Size is stated for part of the rows, as once, few or many counts, or as a class when the clone is expanded.

j_call clone_size v_call d_call cdr3_aa cdr3_nt
TRBJ1-1 NA TRBV15 NA CATSREGGGTEAFF TGTGCCACCAGCAGAGAGGGGGGAGGCACTGAAGCTTTCTTT
TRBJ1-6 NA TRBV19 NA CASSIGPVRQKPYNSPLHF TGTGCCAGTAGTATAGGACCGGTGCGACAGAAACCGTATAATTCACCCCTCCACTTT
TRBJ1-2 NA TRBV4-1 NA CASSQEGRTTYNYGYTF TGCGCCAGCAGCCAAGAGGGCCGGACAACCTATAACTATGGCTACACCTTC
TRBJ2-7 NA TRBV20-1 NA CSVDSTYEQYF TGCAGTGTGGACAGCACCTACGAGCAGTACTTC
TRBJ1-5 NA TRBV18 NA CASSPDRSNQPQHF TGTGCCAGCTCACCGGACAGAAGCAATCAGCCCCAGCATTTT
TRBJ1-1 once TRBV14 NA CASSLGRTEAFF TGTGCCAGCAGCCTAGGACGGACTGAAGCTTTCTTT
TRBJ2-3 NA TRBV7-2 TRBD2 CASSLFHPSGGADTQYF TGTGCCAGCAGCTTATTCCACCCTTCGGGAGGCGCAGATACGCAGTATTTT
TRBJ2-3 NA TRBV7-3 TRBD1 CASSQGGADTQYF TGTGCCAGCAGCCAAGGGGGCGCGGATACGCAGTATTTT
TRBJ2-5 NA TRBV11-3 TRBD1 CASSLGVTGGQETQYF TGTGCCAGCAGCTTAGGAGTGACAGGGGGACAAGAGACCCAGTACTTC
TRBJ2-7 NA TRBV11-1 TRBD1 CASSLAPGQGWGEQYF TGTGCCAGCAGCTTAGCCCCGGGACAGGGATGGGGCGAGCAGTACTTC
TRBJ2-7 NA TRBV5-1 TRBD2 CASSQTSGSYEQYF TGCGCCAGCAGCCAAACTAGCGGCTCCTACGAGCAGTACTTC
TRBJ1-5 NA TRBV28 NA CASSPGGHPYSNQPQHF TGTGCCAGCAGCCCGGGGGGACACCCCTATAGCAATCAGCCCCAGCATTTT
TRBJ2-3 NA TRBV11-3 NA CASSLTSLADTQYF TGTGCCAGCAGCTTAACTAGTCTCGCAGATACGCAGTATTTT
TRBJ2-5 NA TRBV7-2 TRBD2 CASSFHRGGEETQYF TGTGCCAGCAGCTTTCACCGGGGGGGGGAGGAGACCCAGTACTTC